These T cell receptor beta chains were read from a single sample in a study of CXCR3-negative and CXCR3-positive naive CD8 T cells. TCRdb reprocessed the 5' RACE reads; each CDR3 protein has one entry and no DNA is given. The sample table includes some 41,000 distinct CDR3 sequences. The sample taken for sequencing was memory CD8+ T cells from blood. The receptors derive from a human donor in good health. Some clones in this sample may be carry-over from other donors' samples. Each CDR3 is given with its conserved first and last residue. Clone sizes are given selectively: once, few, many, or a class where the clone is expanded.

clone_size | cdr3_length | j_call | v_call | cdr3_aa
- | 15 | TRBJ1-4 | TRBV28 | CASSRSGATNEKLFF
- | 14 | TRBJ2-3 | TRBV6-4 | CASSLEDSTDTQYF
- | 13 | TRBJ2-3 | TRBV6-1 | CASSDDQGYTQYF
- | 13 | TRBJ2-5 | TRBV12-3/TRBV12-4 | CASSVRQKETQYF
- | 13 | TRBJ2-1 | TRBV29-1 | CSVEESGGEEQFF
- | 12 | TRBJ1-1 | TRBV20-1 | CSASRTDTEAFF
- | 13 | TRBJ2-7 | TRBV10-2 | CARSERGLGEQYF
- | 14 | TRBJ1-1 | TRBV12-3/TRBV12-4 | CASSPGGANTEAFF
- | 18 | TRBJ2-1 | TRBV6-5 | CASSFFPEGLNSYNEQFF
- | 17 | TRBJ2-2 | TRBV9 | CASSLAFPGPNTGELFF
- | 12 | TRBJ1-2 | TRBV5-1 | CASSLEGEGYTF
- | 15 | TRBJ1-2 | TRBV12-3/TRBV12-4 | CASSLIGGQGYGYTF
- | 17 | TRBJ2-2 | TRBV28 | CASSLGRTSGSAGELFF
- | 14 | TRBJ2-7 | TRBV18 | CASSPEDRPYEQYF
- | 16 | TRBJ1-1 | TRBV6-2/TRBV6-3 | CASTKNPDRTNTEAFF
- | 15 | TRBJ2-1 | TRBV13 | CASSFIGVSPNEQFF
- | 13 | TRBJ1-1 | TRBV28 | CATAWRGAGEAFF
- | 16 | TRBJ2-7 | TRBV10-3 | CAISESMGVKSYEQYF
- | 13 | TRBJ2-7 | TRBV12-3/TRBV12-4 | CASSLALTVEQYF
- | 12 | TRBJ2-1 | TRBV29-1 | CSDFDRANEQFF
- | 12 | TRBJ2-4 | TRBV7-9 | CASSPGSNIQYF
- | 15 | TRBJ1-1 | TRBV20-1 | CSARGGPGGDTEAFF
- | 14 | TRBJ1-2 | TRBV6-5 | CASSPDTANYGYTF
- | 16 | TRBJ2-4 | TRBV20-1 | CSARGWGAVAKNIQYF
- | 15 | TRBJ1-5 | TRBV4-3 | CASSQDRAGNQPQHF
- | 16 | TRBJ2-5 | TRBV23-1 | CASSPRERERRETQYF
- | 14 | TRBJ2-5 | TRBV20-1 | CSARDLTGWETQYF
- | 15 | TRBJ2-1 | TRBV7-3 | CASSNIAGGFNEQFF
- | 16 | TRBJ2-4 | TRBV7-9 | CASSPVPELAKNIQYF
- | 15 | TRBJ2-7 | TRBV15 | CATSRAWGGEYEQYF
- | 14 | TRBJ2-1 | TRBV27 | CASRFMTGDNEQFF
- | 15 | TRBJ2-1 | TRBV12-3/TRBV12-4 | CASSLEEGWGNEQFF
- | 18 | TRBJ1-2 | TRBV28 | CASSAPGTGGVSGGGYTF
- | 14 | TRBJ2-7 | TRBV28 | CASSLRGNTYEQYF
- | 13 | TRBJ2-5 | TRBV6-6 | CASSPSQVETQYF
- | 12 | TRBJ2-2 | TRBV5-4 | CASQGNTGELFF
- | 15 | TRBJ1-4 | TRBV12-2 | CANRGLPGRREKLFF
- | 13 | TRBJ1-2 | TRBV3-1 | CASSQTRNYGYTF
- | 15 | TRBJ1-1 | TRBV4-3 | CASSQDQRGRTEAFF
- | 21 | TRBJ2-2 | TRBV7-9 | CASSNSHRTSGINPGTGELFF
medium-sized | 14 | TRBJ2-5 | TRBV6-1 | CASSDRYPPETQYF
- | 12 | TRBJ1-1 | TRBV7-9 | CASSRENTEAFF
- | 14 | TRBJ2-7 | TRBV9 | CASSAGTATYEQYF
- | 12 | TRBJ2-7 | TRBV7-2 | CASSFDGWEQYF
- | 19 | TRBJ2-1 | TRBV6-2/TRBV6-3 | CASSYTRTGTSGVYNEQFF
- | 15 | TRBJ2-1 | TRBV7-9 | CASSLPAGENNEQFF
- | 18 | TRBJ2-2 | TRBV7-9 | CASSSTLSRPQDTGELFF
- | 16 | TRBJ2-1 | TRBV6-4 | CASSDSERGGHNEQFF
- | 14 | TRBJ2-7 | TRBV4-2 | CASSQGSPRAEQYF